Reported below is one T cell receptor (beta chain). This clone was picked up one time. No antigen is known for it. No much larger clone exists at a distance of one base, and base qualities are not known. The CDR3 runs 12 amino acids, cysteine and phenylalanine included. The DNA shown is the 36-base CDR3, in frame from base 1. V loses 3 bases of germline sequence and J loses 7 bases, and the interval between the two ends is 9 bases. CDR1 SGHNT and CDR2 YENEEA are derived from the germline V gene. This sample stems from a study of T cell changes during pregnancy in multiple sclerosis (dated by TCRdb to the late 2010s). For the wider study: Changes in the T cell repertoire over the course of pregnancy were examined in this study in women with multiple sclerosis.

The library was generated by the immunoSEQ multiplex PCR assay. Sourced from immuneACCESS, this table was stored by TCRdb with only in-frame sequences that have V and J called. A share of the clones is absent; for the studies checked, an unresolved V gene accounts for under half, and the remainder has no known explanation. Across this sample there are tens of thousands of clones, with 90% to 95% seen only once. Together, the top ten hold about 1.7% of the sample. The sequence derives from a female donor with multiple sclerosis, enrolled in a pregnancy study. The chain is made from TRBV11-3 and TRBJ2-5; TRBD1 is possibly the D segment (5 matching bases). The input for sequencing was peripheral blood, taken after pregnancy. The nucleotide sequence is given as TGTGCCAGCAGCTTCCCTGGGGCGACCCAGTACTTC. The translation is CASSFPGATQYF.